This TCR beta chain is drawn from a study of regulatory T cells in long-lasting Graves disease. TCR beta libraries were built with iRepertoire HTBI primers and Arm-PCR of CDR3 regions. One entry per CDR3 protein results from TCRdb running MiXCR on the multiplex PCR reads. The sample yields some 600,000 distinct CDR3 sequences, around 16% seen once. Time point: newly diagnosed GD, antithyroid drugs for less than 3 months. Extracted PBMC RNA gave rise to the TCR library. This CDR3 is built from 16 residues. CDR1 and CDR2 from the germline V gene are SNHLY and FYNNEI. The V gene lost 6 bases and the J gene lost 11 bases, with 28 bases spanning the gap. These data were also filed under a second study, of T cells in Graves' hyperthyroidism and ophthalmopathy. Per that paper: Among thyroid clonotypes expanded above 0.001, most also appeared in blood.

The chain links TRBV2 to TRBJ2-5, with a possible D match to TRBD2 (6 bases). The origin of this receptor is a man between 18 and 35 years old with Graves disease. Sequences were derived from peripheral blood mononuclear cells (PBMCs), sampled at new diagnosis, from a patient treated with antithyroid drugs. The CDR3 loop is CASRAPRLENYNEQYF. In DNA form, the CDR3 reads TGTGCCAGCAGGGCACCAAGACTAGAGAACTACAATGAGCAGTACTTC.